Detailed here is one T cell receptor (beta chain). Clones were sequenced by immunoSEQ multiplex PCR, and TCRdb holds only the in-frame ones, with some missing. The data contain about 280,000 clones, 70% to 90% of them singletons. These data belong to a study of blood T cell repertoires in COVID-19. V was trimmed by 7 bases and J by 7 bases, leaving 23 bases between them. This CDR3 spans 15 amino acids. CDR1 is MNHEY and CDR2 is SMNVEV in the germline V gene (reference sequence). The chain carries TRBV27 and TRBJ2-7; weak D call: TRBD2 (6 bases). The source material was peripheral blood. The origin of this receptor is a man younger than 35 with active or convalescent COVID-19. In DNA, the CDR3 is TGTGCCAGCAAGCTAGGCGGGGCCACCTCTCGGGAGCAGTACTTC. Encoded protein: CASKLGGATSREQYF.